These 30 T cell receptor beta chains were all obtained from the same sample, sequenced in a study of beta chain features in type 1 diabetes. The authors reverse transcribed all of the isolated RNA, so sequencing captured expressed TCRB transcripts. Measured with immunoSEQ multiplex PCR; TCRdb has only the in-frame clones, and not every one. The sample holds 680,000 or so clones, 15% to 18% seen once. The material sequenced was naive CD4+ T cells from blood. These receptors originate from a man between 18 and 29 years old in good health.

This clone turned up a few times. This chain links TRBV5-1 with TRBJ1-1; weak D call: TRBD1 (5 bases). Germline V gene data show CDR1 as SGHRS and CDR2 as YFSETQ. V was cut by 2 bases and J by 3 bases, with 17 bases left in between. This CDR3 contains 16 residues. The CDR3 DNA sequence: TGCGCCAGCAGCTTAAGAGGGGACCCGAGGGACACTGAAGCTTTCTTT. Translating gives CASSLRGDPRDTEAFF.

The chain combines TRBV5-4 with TRBJ2-1; TRBD1 agrees at 9 bases. The CDR3 runs 17 residues. V trimming: 5 bases; J trimming: 4 bases; junction bases outside the gene matches: 13. Per the germline V gene, CDR1 is SGHNT and CDR2 is YYREEE (reference sequence). Here the CDR3 reads CASRKPGQGFVYNEQFF. CDR3 bases: TGTGCCAGCAGGAAACCGGGACAGGGCTTCGTGTACAATGAGCAGTTCTTC.

CDR3 loop: CASSPGRESRSDTQYF. The CDR3 DNA follows: TGTGCCAGCTCACCAGGGCGGGAGTCTCGTTCCGATACGCAGTATTTT. This chain joins TRBV18 and TRBJ2-3, with 7 bases that match TRBD2. Germline CDR1 reads KGHSH; CDR2 reads LQKENI. There are 16 residues in the CDR3. J was trimmed by 6 bases and V by 2 bases; bases with no gene match: 11. The variable domain in full, completed from reference TRBV18 and TRBJ2-3, reads NAGVMQNPRHLVRRRGQEARLRCSPMKGHSHVYWYRQLPEEGLKFMVYLQKENIIDESGMPKERFSAEFPKEGPSILRIQQVVRGDSAAYFCASSPGRESRSDTQYFGPGTRLTVL.

This chain uses TRBV7-9 with TRBJ1-2; D is uncertain. The CDR3 covers 15 residues. Trimming stripped 1 base from V and 4 bases from J, with 13 bases between. CDR1 and CDR2 from the germline V gene are SEHNR and FQNEAQ (reference sequence). The DNA of the CDR3 is TGTGCCAGCAGCTTAGAGGTCCCTTGGGCCTATGGCTACACCTTC. It encodes CASSLEVPWAYGYTF.

This chain links TRBV6-5 with TRBJ2-5, with 7 bases matching TRBD2. Looked up from germline, CDR1 is MNHEY and CDR2 is SVGAGI. V lost 2 bases, J lost 9 bases, and 6 bases stayed unmatched. This CDR3 has 13 amino acids. The CDR3 reads CASSYTGGRAQYF. The CDR3 DNA sequence: TGTGCCAGCAGTTACACCGGGGGGAGGGCCCAGTACTTC.

This clone was seen more than once but under ten times. The J gene is TRBJ2-7, the V gene TRBV19; D is unresolved. CDR3 length: 15 amino acids. Trimming stripped 0 bases from V and 3 bases from J, with 12 bases between. CDR1 and CDR2 (germline): LNHDA, SQIVND (reference sequence). In nucleotides, the CDR3 is TGTGCCAGTAGTATAGACGCCCTGGGCCACTACGAGCAGTACTTC. Its protein product is CASSIDALGHYEQYF.

As regards this clone: The sample carries other DNA sequences with the same CDR3. The chain has TRBV28 and TRBJ2-7, with 7 nucleotides matching TRBD1. This CDR3 is built from 12 residues. CDR1 MDHEN and CDR2 SYDVKM come from the germline V gene. Trimming removed 6 bases from V and 4 bases from J; junction bases left unmatched: 3. CDR3: CASSRDSYEQYF. As DNA, the CDR3 is TGTGCCAGCAGCCGGGACAGTTACGAGCAGTACTTC.

The chain recombines TRBV5-1 with TRBJ2-3, with 11 bases aligning to TRBD2. Germline CDR1 is SGHRS and CDR2 is YFSETQ. This CDR3 has 16 residues. V dropped 4 bases and J dropped 4; count of bases not matched to a gene: 8. The CDR3 DNA follows: TGCGCCAGCAGCAAGCTACTAGCGGGGGCCTCAGATACGCAGTATTTT. This sequence encodes CASSKLLAGASDTQYF. Filled out from reference TRBV5-1 and TRBJ2-3, the complete variable domain reads KAGVTQTPRYLIKTRGQQVTLSCSPISGHRSVSWYQQTPGQGLQFLFEYFSETQRNKGNFPGRFSGRQFSNSRSEMNVSTLELGDSALYLCASSKLLAGASDTQYFGPGTRLTVL.

V usage is TRBV7-2 and J usage is TRBJ2-7, with TRBD2 as a possible D gene (5 bases). The CDR3 extends over 16 amino acids. V was trimmed by 2 bases and J by 1 base, leaving 15 bases between them. Germline V CDR1 and CDR2: SGHTA, FQGNSA. CDR3 bases: TGTGCCAGCAGCTTAAACAGCCCCCGAGGGTCCTACGAGCAGTACTTC. It translates to CASSLNSPRGSYEQYF. Full variable domain (outside the CDR3, taken from reference TRBV7-2 and TRBJ2-7): GAGVSQSPSNKVTEKGKDVELRCDPISGHTALYWYRQSLGQGLEFLIYFQGNSAPDKSGLPSDRFSAERTGGSVSTLTIQRTQQEDSAVYLCASSLNSPRGSYEQYFGPGTRLTVT.

The chain joins TRBV20-1 to TRBJ2-7; D is unclear. The germline V and J ends were trimmed by 4 bases and 3 bases, with 7 bases remaining between them. CDR3 length equals 11 residues. Germline V lookup: CDR1 DFQATT, CDR2 SNEGSKA (reference sequence). The CDR3 DNA follows: TGCAGTGCTATGCAAAACTACGAGCAGTACTTC. Protein sequence: CSAMQNYEQYF.

The chain uses TRBV7-9 and TRBJ2-1; the match to TRBD1 covers 11 bases. Per germline, CDR1 SEHNR and CDR2 FQNEAQ (reference sequence). The CDR3 loop spans 15 amino acids. V shed 5 bases, J shed 5 bases, and the junction held 5 bases outside the gene matches. In DNA form, the CDR3 reads TGTGCCAGCAGCGCCCCGGGACAGGGGGACAATGAGCAGTTCTTC. Translating gives CASSAPGQGDNEQFF.

This clone was found a few times. The sample has other DNA sequences that encode this CDR3 too. The rearrangement joins TRBV25-1 to TRBJ1-3; D gene ambiguous. Trimming removed 3 bases from V and 0 bases from J, with 9 bases in between. Germline CDR1 MGHDK, CDR2 SYGVNS. CDR3 length equals 15 residues. CDR3 coding DNA: TGTGCCAGCAGTGATGCGGGCAGCTCTGGAAACACCATATATTTT. This sequence encodes CASSDAGSSGNTIYF.

This clone was counted a few times. This chain connects TRBV27 to TRBJ1-1; tentatively, D is TRBD1 (5 bases). Trimming removed 3 bases from V and 4 bases from J, with 21 bases in between. This CDR3 region has 17 residues. Germline V CDR1 and CDR2: MNHEY, SMNVEV (reference sequence). The CDR3 DNA follows: TGTGCCAGCAGTTTTATCGGGCAGGGCGCACGGAGCACTGAAGCTTTCTTT. Translation gives CASSFIGQGARSTEAFF.

This clone has only a few counts. V usage is TRBV6-5 and J usage is TRBJ2-5; perhaps TRBD1 as D (8 bases). This CDR3 contains 16 residues. The V gene's germline CDR1 is MNHEY and CDR2 SVGAGI. Trimming pared 4 bases from V and 2 bases from J, leaving 17 bases between. CDR3 amino acids: CASSSGQGGGQETQYF. The DNA of the CDR3 is TGTGCCAGCAGTTCCGGACAGGGAGGGGGTCAAGAGACCCAGTACTTC.

V is TRBV9 and J is TRBJ2-5, with TRBD2 matching 11 bases. Germline trimming cut 4 bases from V and 7 bases from J; bases unmatched to any gene: 9. Germline CDR1 is SGDLS and CDR2 is YYNGEE. CDR3 length: 15 residues. CDR3 coding DNA: TGTGCCAGCAGCCCGACTAGCGGGGCCTTCGGGACCCAGTACTTC. The encoded protein is CASSPTSGAFGTQYF.

The V gene is TRBV27, the J gene TRBJ1-3; 10 bases match TRBD1. This CDR3 has 16 residues. Trimming removed 5 bases from V and 4 bases from J; junction bases left unmatched: 8. Germline V gives CDR1 MNHEY, CDR2 SMNVEV (reference sequence). CDR3 protein: CASSTTGTGDGNTIYF. DNA for the CDR3: TGTGCCAGCAGTACCACCGGGACAGGGGACGGAAACACCATATATTTT.

The rearrangement uses TRBV9 and TRBJ2-7; D might be TRBD1 (5 bases). V was shortened by 0 bases and J by 2 bases, with 9 bases between the two germline ends. This CDR3 is 14 amino acids long. Germline CDR1 and CDR2: SGDLS and YYNGEE. CDR3 DNA: TGTGCCAGCAGCGTAGAGGCAGGGACCTACGAGCAGTACTTC. Its translation: CASSVEAGTYEQYF.

This clone has only a few counts. The chain carries TRBV7-2 and TRBJ1-4; TRBD1 matches at 9 bases. The trim removed 2 bases at V and 1 base at J, leaving 5 bases unmatched. CDR1 SGHTA and CDR2 FQGNSA come from the germline V gene. The CDR3 runs 17 residues. The CDR3 loop reads CASSLRRDRVTNEKLFF. The DNA of the CDR3 is TGTGCCAGCAGCTTACGCCGGGACAGGGTAACTAATGAAAAACTGTTTTTT.

The chain employs TRBV18 and TRBJ1-4; a possible D gene is TRBD1 (6 bases). Trimming shortened V by 2 bases and J by 1 base, and 11 bases separated the two germline ends. This CDR3 spans 16 amino acids. Germline V gene sequence: CDR1 KGHSH, CDR2 LQKENI. The CDR3 coding sequence is TGTGCCAGCTCACCATACAGGGTTGGAACTAATGAAAAACTGTTTTTT. Translating it yields CASSPYRVGTNEKLFF.

DNA of the CDR3: TGTGCCAGCAGCTTGTCCGGGAACAATCAGCCCCAGCATTTT. This translates into CASSLSGNNQPQHF. The chain links TRBV7-9 to TRBJ1-5; D remains ambiguous. Trimming shortened V by 3 bases and J by 3 bases, and 9 bases separated the two germline ends. Germline CDR1 reads SEHNR; CDR2 reads FQNEAQ (reference sequence). The CDR3 extends over 14 amino acids.

This clone was counted a few times. The rearrangement uses TRBV6-6 and TRBJ1-1; D ambiguous. V lost 2 bases and J 1 base, leaving 11 bases between the germline ends. CDR1 MNHNY and CDR2 SVGAGI come from the germline V gene (reference sequence). The CDR3 is made up of 15 amino acids. The CDR3 here is CASSYPGSPNTEAFF. The DNA for the CDR3 is TGTGCCAGCAGTTACCCTGGATCGCCGAACACTGAAGCTTTCTTT.

The chain recombines TRBV5-4 with TRBJ1-1, with a weak D call TRBD1 (6 bases). The V end lost 1 base, the J end lost 11 bases, and 15 bases lay between the germline ends. CDR3 length: 13 residues. Per germline, CDR1 SGHNT and CDR2 YYREEE (reference sequence). As DNA, the CDR3 is TGTGCCAGCAGCTTGCCAGGGGTGGGAAAGGCTTTCTTT. It encodes CASSLPGVGKAFF.

This clone has more than one count but fewer than ten. The J gene is TRBJ1-5, the V gene TRBV18, with D hard to call. The CDR3 consists of 14 residues. Per the germline V gene, CDR1 is KGHSH and CDR2 is LQKENI. The V end lost 2 bases, the J end lost 6 bases, and 11 bases lay between the germline ends. For the CDR3, the DNA is TGTGCCAGCTCACCAGAGCAGGTTGCTCAGCCCCAGCATTTT. It specifies CASSPEQVAQPQHF.

V is TRBV28 and J is TRBJ2-7; D may correspond to TRBD1 or TRBD2 (5 bases each). V was clipped by 5 bases and J by 9 bases, with 14 bases between them. Germline V gives CDR1 MDHEN, CDR2 SYDVKM. The CDR3 length is 12 residues. For the CDR3, the DNA is TGTGCCAGCAGTGGGGCTGGGGGAGCGCAGTACTTC. Protein sequence: CASSGAGGAQYF. The full variable domain, with the rest looked up from reference TRBV28 and TRBJ2-7, is DVKVTQSSRYLVKRTGEKVFLECVQDMDHENMFWYRQDPGLGLRLIYFSYDVKMKEKGDIPEGYSVSREKKERFSLILESASTNQTSMYLCASSGAGGAQYFGPGTRLTVT.

This clone was seen more than once but under ten times. The chain is built from TRBV4-1 and TRBJ2-5; D not certain. CDR3 length: 14 residues. Trimming pared 1 base from V and 5 bases from J, leaving 11 bases between. Germline CDR1 MGHRA, CDR2 YSYEKL. As DNA, the CDR3 is TGCGCCAGCAGCCAAGTCCCAGGTCGGGAGACCCAGTACTTC. This translates into CASSQVPGRETQYF.

The chain couples TRBV4-1 to TRBJ2-5; tentatively, D is TRBD2 (7 bases). Germline V lookup: CDR1 MGHRA, CDR2 YSYEKL. This CDR3 comprises 15 residues. Deletions cut 3 bases from V and 5 bases from J, with 16 bases between. The CDR3 is CASSHPGAGAETQYF. CDR3 in DNA: TGCGCCAGCAGCCACCCAGGTGCGGGGGCGGAGACCCAGTACTTC.

This rearrangement joins TRBV7-2 to TRBJ1-5; no definite D call. The CDR3 has 15 amino acids. Trimming pared 1 base from V and 4 bases from J, leaving 11 bases between. Germline CDR1 and CDR2: SGHTA and FQGNSA. The DNA for the CDR3 is TGTGCCAGCAGCTTAGGTCGAGCACATAATCAGCCCCAGCATTTT. It encodes CASSLGRAHNQPQHF. Based on the CDR3 plus reference TRBV7-2 and TRBJ1-5, the full variable domain is GAGVSQSPSNKVTEKGKDVELRCDPISGHTALYWYRQSLGQGLEFLIYFQGNSAPDKSGLPSDRFSAERTGGSVSTLTIQRTQQEDSAVYLCASSLGRAHNQPQHFGDGTRLSIL.

In its sample, this clone was seen a few times. CDR3 bases: TGTGCCATCAGGACGGGACTAGCGGGGGGAGGCAATGAGCAGTTCTTC. The encoded protein is CAIRTGLAGGGNEQFF. The chain uses TRBV10-3 and TRBJ2-1; 15 positions match TRBD2. CDR3 length equals 16 residues. V shed 6 bases and J 6 bases; nucleotides not matched to a gene: 6. Germline V gene sequence: CDR1 ENHRY, CDR2 SYGVKD.

The CDR3 here is CASSRLERGDHNEQFF. The DNA of the CDR3 is TGCGCCAGCAGCCGTCTCGAACGGGGGGACCACAATGAGCAGTTCTTC. This chain uses TRBV4-1 with TRBJ2-1, with 7 bases identical to TRBD2. The V and J ends lost 4 bases and 5 bases, in that order; junction bases with no gene match: 11. CDR3 size: 16 residues. Germline values: CDR1 MGHRA, CDR2 YSYEKL.

This chain links TRBV10-2 with TRBJ1-6; D is unclear. V shed 6 bases and J shed 5 bases, with 8 bases lying between them. There are 13 residues in the CDR3. CDR1 is WSHSY, CDR2 SAAADI, per germline. Written as DNA, the CDR3 is TGCGCCAGCAGATACAGAGATAATTCACCCCTCCACTTT. Its protein is CASRYRDNSPLHF.